Presented here are 13 T cell receptor beta chains from one specimen sequenced in a study of T cell repertoires in cytomegalovirus infection. One entry per CDR3 protein, called by TCRdb with MiXCR from the reads. This sample has about 740,000 distinct CDR3 sequences, with less than 40% found just once. Sequences were obtained from PBMCs. The source is a human donor in good health (CMV status not recorded). Some clones in this sample may be carry-over from other donors' samples.

This chain connects TRBV6-2 or TRBV6-3 to TRBJ2-5; 8 bases are shared with TRBD1. V lost 10 bases and J lost 5; bases outside the gene matches: 9. The CDR3 contains 13 residues. Germline V gene lookup returns CDR1 MNHEY and CDR2 SVGEGT. This chain's CDR3 is CATSRQGAETQYF. In nucleotides, the CDR3 is TGTGCCACCAGCAGGCAGGGGGCTGAGACCCAGTACTTC.

The chain joins TRBV15 to TRBJ2-3, with TRBD2 matching 7 bases. This CDR3 region has 17 residues. The V gene end was trimmed by 4 bases and the J gene end by 1 base; junction bases not matched to a gene: 11. CDR1 and CDR2 from the germline V gene are LNHNV and YYDKDF (reference sequence). The CDR3 reads CATSTSGTWSGTDTQYF. The CDR3 region has the DNA TGTGCCACCAGCACTAGCGGAACCTGGTCGGGCACAGATACGCAGTATTTT. The variable domain in full, with the rest retrieved from reference TRBV15 and TRBJ2-3, is DAMVIQNPRYQVTQFGKPVTLSCSQTLNHNVMYWYQQKSSQAPKLLFHYYDKDFNNEADTPDNFQSRRPNTSFCFLDIRSPGLGDTAMYLCATSTSGTWSGTDTQYFGPGTRLTVL.

The chain joins TRBV3-1 to TRBJ2-6; 8 positions match TRBD1. CDR3 length: 16 amino acids. V was clipped by 8 bases and J by 0 bases; unmatched bases: 6. The germline CDR1 and CDR2 sequences are LGHDT and YNNKEL (reference sequence). The CDR3 DNA follows: TGTGCCAGCGCGGGACAGGTGCCCTCTGGGGCCAACGTCCTGACTTTC. This sequence encodes CASAGQVPSGANVLTF. Complete variable domain (other parts from reference TRBV3-1 and TRBJ2-6): DTAVSQTPKYLVTQMGNDKSIKCEQNLGHDTMYWYKQDSKKFLKIMFSYNNKELIINETVPNRFSPKSPDKAHLNLHINSLELGDSAVYFCASAGQVPSGANVLTFGAGSRLTVL.

The gene calls are TRBV6-1 and TRBJ2-4, with D unclear. This CDR3 has 15 residues. Trimming left V 5 bases short and J 2 bases short, with 13 bases between. Germline V gene lookup returns CDR1 MNHNS and CDR2 SASEGT. DNA for the CDR3: TGTGCCAGCAGTTACGGAAGCGCAACCAAAAACATTCAGTACTTC. Residues: CASSYGSATKNIQYF.

The chain links TRBV7-9 to TRBJ2-1; D is perhaps TRBD1 or TRBD2 (5 bases each). This CDR3 comprises 12 residues. V was shortened by 4 bases and J by 10 bases, with 11 bases between the two germline ends. Germline V lookup: CDR1 SEHNR, CDR2 FQNEAQ (reference sequence). Here the CDR3 reads CASSSGRPEQFF. The DNA of the CDR3 is TGTGCCAGCAGCTCGGGACGACCCGAGCAGTTCTTC.

This clonotype occurred a few times. The chain combines TRBV28 with TRBJ1-1; maybe TRBD1 (6 bases). V lost 2 bases and J 5 bases, leaving 18 bases between the germline ends. There are 16 residues in the CDR3. Germline V gives CDR1 MDHEN, CDR2 SYDVKM. The DNA of the CDR3 is TGTGCCAGCAGTTTAGAGCAGGGGAGAAGCTCGACTGAAGCTTTCTTT. Amino acid sequence: CASSLEQGRSSTEAFF.

This clonotype was seen a few times. The V gene is TRBV7-6, the J gene TRBJ2-5; TRBD1 is a possible D gene (7 bases). The V gene's germline CDR1 is SGHVS and CDR2 FNYEAQ. Trimming cost V 4 bases and J 9 bases, with 24 bases left between them. The CDR3 has 16 amino acids. The CDR3 reads CASSWPPRQGWGAQYF. Here the CDR3 DNA reads TGTGCCAGCAGCTGGCCCCCACGACAGGGCTGGGGGGCCCAGTACTTC.

This clonotype appeared a few times. The chain links TRBV6-2 or TRBV6-3 to TRBJ2-7; maybe TRBD1 (6 bases). The germline gives CDR1 MNHEY, CDR2 SVGEGT. Trimming removed 5 bases from V and 6 bases from J, with 14 bases in between. This CDR3 contains 13 residues. CDR3 amino acids: CASSRDILREQYF. CDR3 sequence (DNA): TGTGCCAGCAGTCGGGACATCCTTCGCGAGCAGTACTTC.

This sequence joins TRBV7-3 and TRBJ2-1; 8 bases agree with TRBD2. There are 15 residues in the CDR3. CDR1 is SGHTA, CDR2 FQGTGA, per germline. Unmatched junction bases numbered 6, after V lost 0 bases and J lost 8 bases. The CDR3: CASSLTGGLGDEQFF. The CDR3 DNA reads as TGTGCCAGCAGCTTAACAGGGGGACTAGGTGATGAGCAGTTCTTC.

This clonotype was observed a few times. The rearrangement links TRBV5-6 to TRBJ2-3; 11 bases map to TRBD2. Germline assignment: CDR1 SGHDT and CDR2 YYEEEE. V shed 2 bases, J shed 3 bases, and the junction held 5 bases outside the gene matches. CDR3 length equals 16 residues. CDR3 coding DNA: TGTGCCAGCAGCTTTCGGGCTAGCGGGAGGACAGATACGCAGTATTTT. It yields the protein CASSFRASGRTDTQYF.

This clonotype showed up just a few times. The rearrangement uses TRBV18 and TRBJ2-2, with D uncertain. This CDR3 is 14 amino acids long. Germline V CDR1 and CDR2: KGHSH, LQKENI. V gave up 6 bases and J gave up 3 bases, with 11 bases separating them. The CDR3 DNA is TGTGCCAGCTCGATCCAAAAGGACACCGGGGAGCTGTTTTTT. Residues: CASSIQKDTGELFF. The variable domain in full, with the rest retrieved from reference TRBV18 and TRBJ2-2, is NAGVMQNPRHLVRRRGQEARLRCSPMKGHSHVYWYRQLPEEGLKFMVYLQKENIIDESGMPKERFSAEFPKEGPSILRIQQVVRGDSAAYFCASSIQKDTGELFFGEGSRLTVL.

This clonotype has just one count. The chain uses TRBV7-8 and TRBJ2-7; the D gene is possibly TRBD2 (7 bases). This CDR3 region has 16 residues. Germline loops: CDR1 SGHVS, CDR2 FQNEAQ. V lost 8 bases and J 2 bases, leaving 22 bases between the germline ends. The CDR3 bases are TGTGCCAGCTCTCTCGCTAGGGGGAGGGAGGCCTACGAGCAGTACTTC. This sequence encodes CASSLARGREAYEQYF.

V usage is TRBV28 and J usage is TRBJ1-5, with TRBD1 matching over 7 bases. Germline CDR1 is MDHEN and CDR2 is SYDVKM. The junction had 12 bases not matched to a gene; V was cut back by 9 bases and J by 1 base. This CDR3 is 16 amino acids long. The CDR3 loop reads CASYETGRISNQPQHF. CDR3 nucleotides: TGTGCCAGTTACGAGACAGGGAGGATAAGCAATCAGCCCCAGCATTTT.